This TCR beta chain was found in a study of identical twins. CDR1 and CDR2 from the germline V gene are SGHAT and FQDESV (reference sequence). V trimming: 5 bases; J trimming: 4 bases; junction bases outside the gene matches: 16. This CDR3 spans 18 amino acids. TCRdb ran MiXCR on the 5' RACE reads and lists one entry per CDR3 protein. In the table there are about 890,000 distinct CDR3 sequences, 12% of which are singletons. The table lists this clonotype with a few counts. This same sample was also taken into another study, of yellow fever vaccine responses in identical twins. From that report: Vaccine-induced T cell responses in twins were reportedly observed to appear partly convergent, partly personalized.

Sequencing was done on a sample of PBMCs. The genes are TRBV11-1 and TRBJ2-3, with 9 bases aligning to TRBD2. The sequence came from a woman aged 18-29 years in good health. The CDR3 sequence: CASSPTVIAGAASDTQYF. The CDR3 DNA follows: TGTGCCAGCAGCCCCACCGTTATAGCGGGGGCCGCCTCAGATACGCAGTATTTT.